These T cell receptor beta chains were read from a single sample in a study of control samples from healthy donors and cancer patients. This table comes from immunoSEQ multiplex PCR, and its TCRdb copy is limited to in-frame clones, with some not included. The sample is made up of fewer than 250,000 clones, and the top ten hold under 2.5% of it. The sequencing sample was made of blood. These receptors were collected from a woman aged 30 to 39 in good health. Both conserved end residues are part of each CDR3. The D gene is left open where the match is weak.

length	V	J	D	CDR3
15	TRBV5-1	TRBJ2-2	TRBD1	CASSLRTGNTGELFF
11	TRBV30	TRBJ1-1	NA	CAWSRDSEAFF
18	TRBV6-2/TRBV6-3	TRBJ2-6	NA	CASSPGTFWGSGANVLTF
15	TRBV7-2	TRBJ2-2	NA	CASSLQFSGTGELFF
18	TRBV4-3	TRBJ2-2	TRBD2	CASSQDPPSGRGAGELFF
15	TRBV2	TRBJ2-7	NA	CASSEFGGRVYEQYF
15	TRBV18	TRBJ2-5	TRBD2	CASSPKLATQETQYF
15	TRBV6-4	TRBJ2-3	TRBD2	CASSSGLAGHHTQYF
19	TRBV7-6	TRBJ1-4	NA	CASSLSRVTAGTFNEKLFF
15	TRBV11-2	TRBJ1-2	NA	CASSLAGAGVGGYTF
13	TRBV7-2	TRBJ2-3	NA	CASSLEDGDTQYF
16	TRBV27	TRBJ1-6	TRBD1	CASRFRDSRYNSPLHF
14	TRBV6-2/TRBV6-3	TRBJ1-5	NA	CASSYPSPNQPQHF
15	TRBV4-2	TRBJ1-5	NA	CASSQDRGARQPQHF
13	TRBV6-5	TRBJ2-2	TRBD1	CASTRGFTGELFF
15	TRBV25-1	TRBJ2-7	NA	CASSVGTGSSYEQYF
14	TRBV5-1	TRBJ1-4	NA	CASSPDTLNEKLFF
15	TRBV5-1	TRBJ1-2	TRBD1	CASSFWDRATYGYTF
14	TRBV15	TRBJ2-7	NA	CATSREWGSYEQYF
13	TRBV2	TRBJ2-7	TRBD1	CASQRQGNNEQYF
15	TRBV6-2/TRBV6-3	TRBJ2-1	TRBD2	CASSWVGGVYNEQFF
13	TRBV4-1	TRBJ2-2	NA	CASRRVYTGELFF
14	TRBV6-5	TRBJ1-1	NA	CASSYERGGTEAFF
16	TRBV19	TRBJ2-4	NA	CASSIVVSSAKNIQYF
14	TRBV9	TRBJ1-1	NA	CASSVDRWVTEAFF
13	TRBV12-3/TRBV12-4	TRBJ2-7	NA	CASSLGGGSQQYF
14	TRBV6-5	TRBJ1-3	NA	CASSPGSSGNTIYF
19	TRBV4-1	TRBJ1-5	NA	CASSQGIFRTNKQIQPQHF
17	TRBV10-1	TRBJ2-2	TRBD1	CASSKLTGQGKAGELFF
12	TRBV19	TRBJ1-5	NA	CASSRGGQPQHF
14	TRBV4-1	TRBJ2-3	NA	CASSQDLGTDTQYF
13	TRBV7-2	TRBJ1-2	NA	CASSPDSFRGYTF
15	TRBV28	TRBJ1-1	NA	CASSLSAPRNTEAFF
14	TRBV7-8	TRBJ2-5	NA	CASSLSKGSVTQYF
16	TRBV7-3	TRBJ2-3	NA	CASSPMGLAPSDAQYF
15	TRBV4-3	TRBJ1-2	NA	CASSQDQEPNYGYTF
13	TRBV12-3/TRBV12-4	TRBJ1-2	NA	CASSWEEGPGYTF
13	TRBV6-5	TRBJ2-4	NA	CASGIGAKNIQYF
14	TRBV28	TRBJ2-1	TRBD1	CASSSGTGVNEQFF
11	TRBV5-4	TRBJ1-2	NA	CASTSGPSYTF
12	TRBV5-6	TRBJ2-7	NA	CASSPGPTEQYF
15	TRBV7-2	TRBJ1-4	NA	CASSLSGSTNEKLFF
15	TRBV9	TRBJ2-3	TRBD2	CASSITVGGTDTQYF
13	TRBV6-5	TRBJ2-2	NA	CAIGQGNTGELFF
15	TRBV6-4	TRBJ2-6	NA	CASSDGGSGANVLTF
13	TRBV5-1	TRBJ1-3	NA	CASSSPGKNTIYF
14	TRBV6-5	TRBJ1-2	TRBD1	CASSCPGGPYGYTF
14	TRBV19	TRBJ1-1	NA	CASISSPENTEAFF
17	TRBV5-4	TRBJ1-2	NA	CASSLGGPKEANYGYTF
14	TRBV7-2	TRBJ1-1	NA	CASSLRGLNTEAFF
14	TRBV5-1	TRBJ2-7	NA	CASSFDRYTYEQYF
11	TRBV27	TRBJ2-3	NA	CASSPGDTQYF
13	TRBV30	TRBJ1-4	NA	CAWREQGVEKLFF
16	TRBV24-1	TRBJ2-2	NA	CATSDPGMANTGELFF
17	TRBV4-1	TRBJ2-2	TRBD2	CASSQVGLAKNTGELFF
11	TRBV29-1	TRBJ2-2	NA	CSVGDTGELFF
13	TRBV19	TRBJ2-7	NA	CASSPTYSYEQYF
15	TRBV7-9	TRBJ1-4	NA	CASSGTGRTNEKLFF
13	TRBV24-1	TRBJ2-2	NA	CATSWTATGELFF